A selection of T cell receptor beta chains follows, all from one sample in a study of T cells after yellow fever vaccination. One entry per CDR3 protein results from TCRdb running MiXCR on the 5' RACE reads. The table lists roughly 260,000 distinct CDR3 sequences, over 10% of them singletons. This specimen was CD4+ T cells sorted from PBMCs, taken 45 days after the yellow fever booster vaccination. The receptors stem from a man aged 25 to 40 who received the YFV17D yellow fever vaccine. Both conserved end residues are part of each CDR3. The size field is filled for only some rows; it gives once, few, many or a size class.

V	J	size	CDR3
TRBV9	TRBJ1-5	many	CASSVGGYGQPQHF
TRBV7-2	TRBJ2-7	few	CASGSRTYEQYF
TRBV20-1	TRBJ2-3	few	CSARWFGADTQYF
TRBV6-5	TRBJ1-1	few	CASSYSGRNTEAFF
TRBV10-2	TRBJ1-2	few	CASSAQDTNYGYTF
TRBV5-4	TRBJ2-5	few	CASSLPQQETQYF
TRBV10-2	TRBJ2-7	few	CASRQGPYEQYF
TRBV29-1	TRBJ2-1	few	CLGAVAGEQFF
TRBV12-3/TRBV12-4	TRBJ1-1	.	CASSHDRELNTEAFF
TRBV10-3	TRBJ2-2	many	CAISKLGEGELFF
TRBV6-5	TRBJ1-6	.	CASSYRGQLTEGHSPLHF
TRBV10-3	TRBJ2-7	few	CEGDSSYEQYF
TRBV6-6	TRBJ2-4	.	CASRPTLDIQYF
TRBV7-2	TRBJ2-3	.	CASRRASGDTQYF
TRBV12-3/TRBV12-4	TRBJ2-1	.	CASRGLAGGSGNEQFF
TRBV20-1	TRBJ2-1	.	CSADPGLATYNEQFF
TRBV20-1	TRBJ2-3	.	CSARGGGRADTTDTQYF
TRBV5-1	TRBJ1-1	few	CASSLARTGLNTEAFF
TRBV27	TRBJ1-5	.	CASRPGRGLFGHQPQHF
TRBV6-1	TRBJ2-1	.	CASGAYSGSSYNEQFF
TRBV11-2	TRBJ2-7	.	CASSLVVYYEQYF
TRBV7-9	TRBJ2-1	few	CASERGATGNEQFF
TRBV2	TRBJ2-5	.	CASSLVLAGGGETQYF
TRBV6-2/TRBV6-3	TRBJ2-4	.	CASSYLSGARNIQYF
TRBV7-2	TRBJ2-5	.	CASSQESQETQYF
TRBV12-3/TRBV12-4	TRBJ2-1	.	CASSLAPSAENEQFF
TRBV18	TRBJ1-4	few	CASSPVTEHPEKLFF
TRBV5-6	TRBJ2-7	.	CASSFAAQVADYEQYF
TRBV20-1	TRBJ2-5	.	CSATASGRAGETQYF